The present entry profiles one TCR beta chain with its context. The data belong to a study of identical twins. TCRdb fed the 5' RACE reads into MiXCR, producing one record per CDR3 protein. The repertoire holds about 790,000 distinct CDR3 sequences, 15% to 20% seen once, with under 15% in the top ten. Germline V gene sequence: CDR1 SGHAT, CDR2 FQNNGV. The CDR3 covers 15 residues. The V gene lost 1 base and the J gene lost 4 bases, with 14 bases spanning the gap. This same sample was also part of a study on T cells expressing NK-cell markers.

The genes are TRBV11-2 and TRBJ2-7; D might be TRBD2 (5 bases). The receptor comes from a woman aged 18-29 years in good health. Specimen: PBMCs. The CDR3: CASSLGPTRDYEQYF. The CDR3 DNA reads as TGTGCCAGCAGCTTAGGGCCAACTCGGGATTACGAGCAGTACTTC.